One and the same sample provided the 2 T cell receptor beta chains below, sequenced in a study of CD8 T cells in Susac syndrome. When the RNA was reverse transcribed, random hexamers were used with an input of about 0.5 to 1 ug. TCRdb re-called the immunoSEQ multiplex PCR reads through MiXCR, storing one row per CDR3 protein. The sample has roughly 190,000 distinct CDR3 sequences, 95% seen once. Sample: CD8+ T cells from PBMCs. These receptors all stem from a human donor with Susac syndrome.

V usage is TRBV27 and J usage is TRBJ2-1; D possibly corresponds to TRBD2 (6 bases). Germline V gives CDR1 MNHEY, CDR2 SMNVEV (reference sequence). Trimming removed 0 bases at V and 3 bases at J, with 15 bases between. CDR3 size: 17 residues. As DNA, the CDR3 is TGTGCCAGCAGTTTATCGGGGTTAATGGGGGGCTACAATGAGCAGTTCTTC. Translation gives CASSLSGLMGGYNEQFF.

The J gene is TRBJ2-7, the V gene TRBV4-1, with 7 bases matching TRBD1. V trimming: 4 bases; J trimming: 2 bases; junction bases outside the gene matches: 14. This CDR3 region has 17 residues. The germline V gene encodes CDR1 MGHRA and CDR2 YSYEKL. The CDR3 sequence is CASSLFLRGTQTYEQYF. In DNA form, the CDR3 reads TGCGCCAGCAGCCTCTTCCTCAGGGGGACCCAGACCTACGAGCAGTACTTC.